This is a list of T cell receptor beta chains from one sample in a study of blood T cell repertoires in COVID-19. The assay was immunoSEQ multiplex PCR, and TCRdb's table has in-frame clones only and misses some. In the table there are over 250,000 clones, about 88% of which are singletons. The sample was PBMCs or T cells enriched from blood (not recorded which). The receptors shown here come from a woman in her 50s who had recovered from COVID-19. CDR3s include the opening cysteine and the closing phenylalanine or tryptophan. The size entry is marked missing in some rows and otherwise reads once, few, many or a size class.

J gene: TRBJ2-3
clone size: once
CDR3 length: 15
V gene: TRBV18
CDR3 protein: CASSLNFGGTDTQYF

J gene: TRBJ2-3
clone size: .
CDR3 length: 16
V gene: TRBV16
CDR3 protein: CASSQFGTESTDTQYF

J gene: TRBJ2-7
clone size: .
CDR3 length: 11
V gene: TRBV5-4
CDR3 protein: CASSGSHEQYF

J gene: TRBJ1-5
clone size: .
CDR3 length: 13
V gene: TRBV12-3/TRBV12-4
CDR3 protein: CASSIKPVQPQHF

J gene: TRBJ1-5
clone size: .
CDR3 length: 15
V gene: TRBV19
CDR3 protein: CASSPRDGALGPQHF

J gene: TRBJ2-1
clone size: .
CDR3 length: 17
V gene: TRBV5-1
CDR3 protein: CASSLPGLAGGLNEQFF

J gene: TRBJ2-1
clone size: .
CDR3 length: 17
V gene: TRBV7-9
CDR3 protein: CASSARLAGGMDNEQFF

J gene: TRBJ1-1
clone size: .
CDR3 length: 16
V gene: TRBV28
CDR3 protein: CASGMSPGQGDTEAFF

J gene: TRBJ1-2
clone size: .
CDR3 length: 13
V gene: TRBV7-9
CDR3 protein: CASSLETLYGYTF

J gene: TRBJ2-2
clone size: .
CDR3 length: 14
V gene: TRBV27
CDR3 protein: CASRQAGGTGELFF

J gene: TRBJ1-5
clone size: .
CDR3 length: 15
V gene: TRBV5-5
CDR3 protein: CASSLAGGSGQPQHF

J gene: TRBJ1-1
clone size: few
CDR3 length: 16
V gene: TRBV7-8
CDR3 protein: CASSAGQGAGGTEAFF

J gene: TRBJ2-1
clone size: .
CDR3 length: 15
V gene: TRBV28
CDR3 protein: CASSFGGRPSYEQFF

J gene: TRBJ2-7
clone size: .
CDR3 length: 15
V gene: TRBV5-1
CDR3 protein: CASSSRTGQVYEQYF

J gene: TRBJ2-3
clone size: .
CDR3 length: 19
V gene: TRBV4-2
CDR3 protein: CASSKTGTSGRAGTDTQYF

J gene: TRBJ2-7
clone size: .
CDR3 length: 13
V gene: TRBV6-5
CDR3 protein: CASRKPGAYEQYF

J gene: TRBJ1-1
clone size: .
CDR3 length: 15
V gene: TRBV10-1
CDR3 protein: CASRDRGSENTEAFF

J gene: TRBJ1-1
clone size: .
CDR3 length: 16
V gene: TRBV7-3
CDR3 protein: CASSPNLNRVNTEAFF

J gene: TRBJ2-1
clone size: once
CDR3 length: 17
V gene: TRBV7-2
CDR3 protein: CASSQASGRTVFGEQFF

J gene: TRBJ2-3
clone size: .
CDR3 length: 15
V gene: TRBV5-1
CDR3 protein: CASSPKVTHTDTQYF

J gene: TRBJ2-7
clone size: .
CDR3 length: 14
V gene: TRBV28
CDR3 protein: CASSSLGQPYEQYF

J gene: TRBJ2-3
clone size: .
CDR3 length: 15
V gene: TRBV30
CDR3 protein: CAWSVSGRRADTQYF

J gene: TRBJ1-1
clone size: .
CDR3 length: 15
V gene: TRBV7-2
CDR3 protein: CASSLWGQTNTEAFF

J gene: TRBJ1-4
clone size: .
CDR3 length: 14
V gene: TRBV2
CDR3 protein: CASNGVGGGEKLFF

J gene: TRBJ1-2
clone size: .
CDR3 length: 12
V gene: TRBV12-3/TRBV12-4
CDR3 protein: CASSLSGGGYTF

J gene: TRBJ2-5
clone size: .
CDR3 length: 14
V gene: TRBV5-1
CDR3 protein: CASSMTSGKETQYF

J gene: TRBJ2-5
clone size: .
CDR3 length: 15
V gene: TRBV9
CDR3 protein: CASSKKGGEGETQYF

J gene: TRBJ1-2
clone size: .
CDR3 length: 15
V gene: TRBV10-2
CDR3 protein: CASRPIVGDVDGYTF

J gene: TRBJ2-1
clone size: .
CDR3 length: 14
V gene: TRBV24-1
CDR3 protein: CATSPIDRDDEQFF

J gene: TRBJ1-4
clone size: .
CDR3 length: 15
V gene: TRBV19
CDR3 protein: CASSQPGQGDEKLFF

J gene: TRBJ1-1
clone size: .
CDR3 length: 14
V gene: TRBV10-3
CDR3 protein: CAISEQGVATEAFF

J gene: TRBJ1-2
clone size: .
CDR3 length: 14
V gene: TRBV7-8
CDR3 protein: CASSLVRQGGGYTF

J gene: TRBJ1-1
clone size: few
CDR3 length: 14
V gene: TRBV5-4
CDR3 protein: CASSFGREVTEAFF